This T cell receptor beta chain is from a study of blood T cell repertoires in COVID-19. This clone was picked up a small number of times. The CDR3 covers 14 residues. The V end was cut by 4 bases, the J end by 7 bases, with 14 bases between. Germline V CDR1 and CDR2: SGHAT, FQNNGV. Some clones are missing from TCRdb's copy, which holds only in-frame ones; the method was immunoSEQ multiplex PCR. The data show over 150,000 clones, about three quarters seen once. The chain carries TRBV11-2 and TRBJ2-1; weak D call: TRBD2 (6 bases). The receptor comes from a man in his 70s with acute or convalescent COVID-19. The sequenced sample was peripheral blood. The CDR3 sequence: CASSYDPAGNEQFF. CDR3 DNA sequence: TGTGCCAGCAGCTACGACCCCGCGGGAAATGAGCAGTTCTTC.